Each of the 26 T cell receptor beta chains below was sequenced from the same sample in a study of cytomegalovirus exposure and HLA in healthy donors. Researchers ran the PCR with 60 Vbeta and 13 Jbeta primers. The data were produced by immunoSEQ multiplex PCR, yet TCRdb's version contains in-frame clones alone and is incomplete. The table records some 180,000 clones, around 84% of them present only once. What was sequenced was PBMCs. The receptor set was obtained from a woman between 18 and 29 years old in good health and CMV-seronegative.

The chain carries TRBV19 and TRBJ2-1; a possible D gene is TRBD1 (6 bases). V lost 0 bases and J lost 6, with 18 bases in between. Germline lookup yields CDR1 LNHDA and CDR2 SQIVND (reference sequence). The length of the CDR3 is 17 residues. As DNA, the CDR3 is TGTGCCAGTAGTATAGACCCAGATCTAAACAGGGTCAATGAGCAGTTCTTC. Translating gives CASSIDPDLNRVNEQFF.

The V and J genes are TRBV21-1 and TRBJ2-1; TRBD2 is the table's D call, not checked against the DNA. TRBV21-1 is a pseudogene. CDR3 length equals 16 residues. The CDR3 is CASSPITSGASIEQFF. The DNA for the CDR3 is TGTGCCAGCAGCCCCATAACTAGCGGGGCTTCAATTGAGCAGTTCTTC.

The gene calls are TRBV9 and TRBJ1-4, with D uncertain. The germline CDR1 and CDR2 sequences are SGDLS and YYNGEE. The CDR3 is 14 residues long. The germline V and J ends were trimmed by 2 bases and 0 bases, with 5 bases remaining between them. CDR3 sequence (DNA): TGTGCCAGCAGCGTCGGGACAACTAATGAAAAACTGTTTTTT. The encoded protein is CASSVGTTNEKLFF.

CDR3: CASSAQGAETQYF. The CDR3, as DNA: TGTGCCAGCAGCGCACAGGGGGCAGAGACCCAGTACTTC. The chain recombines TRBV9 with TRBJ2-5; TRBD1 matches 9 bases. This CDR3 contains 13 residues. Germline V gene data show CDR1 as SGDLS and CDR2 as YYNGEE. V shed 3 bases, J shed 4 bases, and the junction held 1 base outside the gene matches.

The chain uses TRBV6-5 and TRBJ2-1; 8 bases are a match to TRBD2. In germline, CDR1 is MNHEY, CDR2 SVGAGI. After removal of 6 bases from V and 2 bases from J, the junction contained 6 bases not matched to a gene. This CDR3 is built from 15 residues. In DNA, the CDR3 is TGTGCCAGCAGCCGCTTACTAGCGGCCTACAATGAGCAGTTCTTC. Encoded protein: CASSRLLAAYNEQFF.

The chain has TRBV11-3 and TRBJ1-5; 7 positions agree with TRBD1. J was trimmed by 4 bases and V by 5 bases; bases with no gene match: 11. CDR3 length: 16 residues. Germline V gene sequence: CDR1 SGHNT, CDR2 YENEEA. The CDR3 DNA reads TGTGCCAGCAGCAGCGGCGGGACAGCCCCAAATCAGCCCCAGCATTTT. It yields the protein CASSSGGTAPNQPQHF.

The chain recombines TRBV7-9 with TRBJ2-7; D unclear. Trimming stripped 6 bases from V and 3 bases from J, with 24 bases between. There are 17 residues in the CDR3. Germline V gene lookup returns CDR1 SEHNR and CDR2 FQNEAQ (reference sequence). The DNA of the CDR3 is TGTGCCAGCAGTTCTCCACTAACGCCCGATCCCCGCTACGAGCAGTACTTC. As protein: CASSSPLTPDPRYEQYF.

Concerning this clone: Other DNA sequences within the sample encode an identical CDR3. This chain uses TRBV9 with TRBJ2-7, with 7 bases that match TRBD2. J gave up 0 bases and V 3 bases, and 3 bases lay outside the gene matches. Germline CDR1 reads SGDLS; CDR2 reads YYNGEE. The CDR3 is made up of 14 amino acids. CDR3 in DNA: TGTGCCAGCAGCGCGGGCGGGAGCTCCTACGAGCAGTACTTC. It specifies CASSAGGSSYEQYF.

The CDR3 loop reads CASSPLEWHTQYF. The CDR3 region has the DNA TGTGCCAGCTCACCCCTAGAATGGCATACGCAGTATTTT. The chain recombines TRBV18 with TRBJ2-3; D remains ambiguous. The CDR3 loop spans 13 amino acids. V was shortened by 3 bases and J by 7 bases, with 11 bases between the two germline ends. From germline, CDR1 is KGHSH and CDR2 LQKENI. The complete variable domain, with remaining parts taken from reference TRBV18 and TRBJ2-3, reads NAGVMQNPRHLVRRRGQEARLRCSPMKGHSHVYWYRQLPEEGLKFMVYLQKENIIDESGMPKERFSAEFPKEGPSILRIQQVVRGDSAAYFCASSPLEWHTQYFGPGTRLTVL.

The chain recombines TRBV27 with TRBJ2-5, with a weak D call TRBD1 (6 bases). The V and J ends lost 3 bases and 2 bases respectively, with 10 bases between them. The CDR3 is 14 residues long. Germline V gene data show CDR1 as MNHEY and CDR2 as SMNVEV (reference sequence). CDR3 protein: CASSLNRDQETQYF. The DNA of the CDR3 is TGTGCCAGCAGTTTGAACAGGGATCAAGAGACCCAGTACTTC.

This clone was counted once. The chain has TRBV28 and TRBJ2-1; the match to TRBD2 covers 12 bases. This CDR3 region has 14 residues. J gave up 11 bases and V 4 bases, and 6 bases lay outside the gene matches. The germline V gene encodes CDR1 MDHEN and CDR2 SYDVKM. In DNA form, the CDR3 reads TGTGCCAGCAGTTGGACTAGCGGGATTGGGAAGCAGTTCTTC. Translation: CASSWTSGIGKQFF.

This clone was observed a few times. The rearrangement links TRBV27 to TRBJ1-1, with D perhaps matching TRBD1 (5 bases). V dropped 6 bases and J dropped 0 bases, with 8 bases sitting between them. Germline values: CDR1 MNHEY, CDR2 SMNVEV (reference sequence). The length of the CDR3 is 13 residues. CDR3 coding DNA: TGTGCCAGCAGGTCAGGGCTGAACACTGAAGCTTTCTTT. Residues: CASRSGLNTEAFF.

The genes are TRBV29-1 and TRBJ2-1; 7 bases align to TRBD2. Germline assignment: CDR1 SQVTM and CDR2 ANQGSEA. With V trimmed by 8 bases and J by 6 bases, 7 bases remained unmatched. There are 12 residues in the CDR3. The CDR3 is CSCAQRGNEQFF. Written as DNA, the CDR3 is TGCAGCTGTGCCCAGCGGGGCAATGAGCAGTTCTTC.

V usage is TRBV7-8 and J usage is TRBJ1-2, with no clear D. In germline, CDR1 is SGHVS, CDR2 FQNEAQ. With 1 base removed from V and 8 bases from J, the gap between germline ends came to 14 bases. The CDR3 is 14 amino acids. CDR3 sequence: CASSLGTGSIGYTF. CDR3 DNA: TGTGCCAGCAGCTTAGGGACCGGGAGTATAGGCTACACCTTC. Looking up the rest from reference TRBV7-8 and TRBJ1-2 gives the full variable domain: GAGVSQSPRYKVAKRGQDVALRCDPISGHVSLFWYQQALGQGPEFLTYFQNEAQLDKSGLPSDRFFAERPEGSVSTLKIQRTQQEDSAVYLCASSLGTGSIGYTFGSGTRLTVV.

The CDR3 bases are TGTGCCAGCAGTCCCCCGTATCTAGCGGGAGTGCAAGAGACCCAGTACTTC. Encoded protein: CASSPPYLAGVQETQYF. The chain joins TRBV28 to TRBJ2-5; 10 bases agree with TRBD2. Germline assignment: CDR1 MDHEN and CDR2 SYDVKM. The CDR3 contains 17 residues. J was trimmed by 2 bases and V by 5 bases; bases with no gene match: 11.

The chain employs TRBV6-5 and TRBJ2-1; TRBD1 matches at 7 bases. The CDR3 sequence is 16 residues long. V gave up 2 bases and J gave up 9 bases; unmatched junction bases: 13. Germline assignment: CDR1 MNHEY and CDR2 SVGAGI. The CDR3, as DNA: TGTGCCAGCAGTTACGCAAGCCCGGGACAGATCGGTGAGCAGTTCTTC. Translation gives CASSYASPGQIGEQFF.

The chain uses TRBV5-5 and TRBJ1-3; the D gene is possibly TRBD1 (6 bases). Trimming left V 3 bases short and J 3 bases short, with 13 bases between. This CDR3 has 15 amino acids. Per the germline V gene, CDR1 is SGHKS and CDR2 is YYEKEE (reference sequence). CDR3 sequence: CASSSRDNLGNTIYF. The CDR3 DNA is TGTGCCAGCAGCTCCCGGGACAACCTTGGAAACACCATATATTTT.

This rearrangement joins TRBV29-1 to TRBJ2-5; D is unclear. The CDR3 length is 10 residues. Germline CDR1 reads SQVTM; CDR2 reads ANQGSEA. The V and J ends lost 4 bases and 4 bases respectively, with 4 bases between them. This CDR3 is CSVVVETQYF. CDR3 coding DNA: TGCAGCGTTGTAGTAGAGACCCAGTACTTC.

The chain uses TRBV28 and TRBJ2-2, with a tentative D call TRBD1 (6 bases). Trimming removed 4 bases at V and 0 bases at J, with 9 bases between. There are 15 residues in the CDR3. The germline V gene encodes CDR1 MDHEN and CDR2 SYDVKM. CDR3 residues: CASSSWTANTGELFF. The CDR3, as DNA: TGTGCCAGCAGTTCGTGGACAGCGAACACCGGGGAGCTGTTTTTT. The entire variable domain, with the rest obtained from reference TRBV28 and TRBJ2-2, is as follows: DVKVTQSSRYLVKRTGEKVFLECVQDMDHENMFWYRQDPGLGLRLIYFSYDVKMKEKGDIPEGYSVSREKKERFSLILESASTNQTSMYLCASSSWTANTGELFFGEGSRLTVL.

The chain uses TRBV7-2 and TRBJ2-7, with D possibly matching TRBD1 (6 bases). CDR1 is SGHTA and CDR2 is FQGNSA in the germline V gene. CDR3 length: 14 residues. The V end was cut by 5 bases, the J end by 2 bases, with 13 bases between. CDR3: CASSPGTRAYEQYF. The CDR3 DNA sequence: TGTGCCAGCAGCCCGGGGACACGGGCCTACGAGCAGTACTTC.

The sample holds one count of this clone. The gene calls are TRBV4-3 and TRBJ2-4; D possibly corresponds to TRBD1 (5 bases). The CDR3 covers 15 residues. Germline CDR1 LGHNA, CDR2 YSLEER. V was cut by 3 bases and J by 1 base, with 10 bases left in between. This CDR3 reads CASSQSRVAKNIQYF. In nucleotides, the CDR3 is TGCGCCAGCAGCCAGAGCAGGGTTGCCAAAAACATTCAGTACTTC.

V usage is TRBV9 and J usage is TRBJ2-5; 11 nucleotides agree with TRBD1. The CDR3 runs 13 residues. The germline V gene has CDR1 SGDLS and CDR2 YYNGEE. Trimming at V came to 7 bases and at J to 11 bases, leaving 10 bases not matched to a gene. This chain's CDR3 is CASQGTGGQEQYF. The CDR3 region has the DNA TGTGCCAGCCAAGGGACAGGGGGGCAAGAGCAGTACTTC.

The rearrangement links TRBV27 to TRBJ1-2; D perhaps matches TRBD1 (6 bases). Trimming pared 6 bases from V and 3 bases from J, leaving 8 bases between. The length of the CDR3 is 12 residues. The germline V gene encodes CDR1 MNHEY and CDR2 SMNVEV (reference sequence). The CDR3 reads CASRAGDYGYTF. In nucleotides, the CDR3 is TGTGCCAGCAGAGCAGGGGACTATGGCTACACCTTC.

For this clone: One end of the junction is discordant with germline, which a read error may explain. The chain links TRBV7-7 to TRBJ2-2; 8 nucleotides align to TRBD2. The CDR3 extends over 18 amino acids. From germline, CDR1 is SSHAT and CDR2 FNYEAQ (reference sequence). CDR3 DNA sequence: TGTGCTAGCAGCTTAGAGGAGCGGGAGACTCCCGACACCGGGGAGCTGTTTTTT. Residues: CASSLEERETPDTGELFF.

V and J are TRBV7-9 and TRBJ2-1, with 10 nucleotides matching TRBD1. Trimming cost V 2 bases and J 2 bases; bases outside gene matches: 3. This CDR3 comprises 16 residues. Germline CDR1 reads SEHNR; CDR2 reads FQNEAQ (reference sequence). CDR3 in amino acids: CASSLSGTGAYNEQFF. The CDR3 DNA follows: TGTGCCAGCAGCTTATCCGGGACAGGGGCCTACAATGAGCAGTTCTTC.

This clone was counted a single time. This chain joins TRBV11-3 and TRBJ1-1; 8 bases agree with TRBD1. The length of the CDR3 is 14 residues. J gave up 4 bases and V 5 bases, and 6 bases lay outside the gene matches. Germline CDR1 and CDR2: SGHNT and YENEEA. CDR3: CASSRTGIVTEAFF. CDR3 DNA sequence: TGTGCCAGCAGCCGGACAGGGATCGTCACTGAAGCTTTCTTT.